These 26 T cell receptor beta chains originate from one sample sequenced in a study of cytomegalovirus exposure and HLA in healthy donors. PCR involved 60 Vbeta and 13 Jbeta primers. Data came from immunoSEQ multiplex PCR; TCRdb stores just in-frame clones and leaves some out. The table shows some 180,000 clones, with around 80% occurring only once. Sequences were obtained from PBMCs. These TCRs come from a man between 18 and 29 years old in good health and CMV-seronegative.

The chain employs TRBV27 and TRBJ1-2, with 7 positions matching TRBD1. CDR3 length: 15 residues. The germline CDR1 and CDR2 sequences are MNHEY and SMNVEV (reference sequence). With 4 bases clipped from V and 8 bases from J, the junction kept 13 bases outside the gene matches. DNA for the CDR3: TGTGCCAGCAGTTCTCCCACGACAGGGATCCGGGGCTACACCTTC. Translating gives CASSSPTTGIRGYTF.

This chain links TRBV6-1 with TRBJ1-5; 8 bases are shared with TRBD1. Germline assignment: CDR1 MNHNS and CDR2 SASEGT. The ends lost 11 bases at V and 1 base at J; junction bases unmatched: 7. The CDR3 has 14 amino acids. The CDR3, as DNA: TGTGCCGGACAGGGCGGAGAGAGCAATCAGCCCCAGCATTTT. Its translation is CAGQGGESNQPQHF.

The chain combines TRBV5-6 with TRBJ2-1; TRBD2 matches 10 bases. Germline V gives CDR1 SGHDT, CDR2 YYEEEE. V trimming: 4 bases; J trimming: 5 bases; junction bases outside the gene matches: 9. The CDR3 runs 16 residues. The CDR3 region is CASSHLLAGPNNEQFF. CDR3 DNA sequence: TGTGCCAGCAGCCACCTACTAGCGGGGCCGAACAATGAGCAGTTCTTC.

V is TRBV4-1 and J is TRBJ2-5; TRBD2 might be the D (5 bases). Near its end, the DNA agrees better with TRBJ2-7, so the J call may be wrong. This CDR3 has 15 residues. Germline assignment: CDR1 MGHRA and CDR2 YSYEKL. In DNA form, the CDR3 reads TGCGCCAGCAGCCAAATCGGAGGCCCGGCGGGCGAGCAGTACTTC. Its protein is CASSQIGGPAGEQYF.

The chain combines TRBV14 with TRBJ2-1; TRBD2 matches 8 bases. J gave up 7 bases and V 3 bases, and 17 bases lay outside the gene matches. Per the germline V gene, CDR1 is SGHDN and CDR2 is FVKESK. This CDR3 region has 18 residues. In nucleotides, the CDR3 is TGTGCCAGCAGCCAGTCCCGCGTTTCGGGGGGGCGGGGGAATGAGCAGTTCTTC. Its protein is CASSQSRVSGGRGNEQFF. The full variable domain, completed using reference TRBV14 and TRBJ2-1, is EAGVTQFPSHSVIEKGQTVTLRCDPISGHDNLYWYRRVMGKEIKFLLHFVKESKQDESGMPNNRFLAERTGGTYSTLKVQPAELEDSGVYFCASSQSRVSGGRGNEQFFGPGTRLTVL.

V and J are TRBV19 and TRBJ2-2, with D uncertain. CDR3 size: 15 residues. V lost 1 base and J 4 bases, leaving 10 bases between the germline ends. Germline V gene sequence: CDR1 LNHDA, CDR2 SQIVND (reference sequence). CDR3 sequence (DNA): TGTGCCAGTAGTATAGGACAACCATTCACCGGGGAGCTGTTTTTT. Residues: CASSIGQPFTGELFF.

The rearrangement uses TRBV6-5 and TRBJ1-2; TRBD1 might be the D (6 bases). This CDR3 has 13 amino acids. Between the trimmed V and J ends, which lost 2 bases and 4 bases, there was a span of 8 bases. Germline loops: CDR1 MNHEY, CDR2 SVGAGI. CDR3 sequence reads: CASSYAGAYGYTF. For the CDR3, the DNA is TGTGCCAGCAGTTACGCAGGGGCCTATGGCTACACCTTC.

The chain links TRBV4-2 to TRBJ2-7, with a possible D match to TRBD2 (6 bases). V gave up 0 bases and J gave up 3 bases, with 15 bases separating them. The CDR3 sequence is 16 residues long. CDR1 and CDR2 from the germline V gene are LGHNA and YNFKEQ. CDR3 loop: CASSQEMTPGGYEQYF. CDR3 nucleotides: TGTGCCAGCAGCCAAGAGATGACCCCCGGGGGCTACGAGCAGTACTTC.

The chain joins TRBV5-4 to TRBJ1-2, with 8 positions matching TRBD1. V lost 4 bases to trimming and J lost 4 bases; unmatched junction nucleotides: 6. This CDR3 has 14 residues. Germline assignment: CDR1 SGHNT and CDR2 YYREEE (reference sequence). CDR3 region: CASSIQGVGYGYTF. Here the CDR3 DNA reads TGTGCCAGCAGCATACAGGGGGTCGGCTATGGCTACACCTTC.

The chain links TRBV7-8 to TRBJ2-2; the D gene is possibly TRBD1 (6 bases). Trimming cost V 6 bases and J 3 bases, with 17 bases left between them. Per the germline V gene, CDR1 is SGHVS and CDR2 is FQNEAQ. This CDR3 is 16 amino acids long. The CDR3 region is CASRQQGMFDTGELFF. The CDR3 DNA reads TGTGCCAGCAGGCAACAGGGAATGTTCGACACCGGGGAGCTGTTTTTT.

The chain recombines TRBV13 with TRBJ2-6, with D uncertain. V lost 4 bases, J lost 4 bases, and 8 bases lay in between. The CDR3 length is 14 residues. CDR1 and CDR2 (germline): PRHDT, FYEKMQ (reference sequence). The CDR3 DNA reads TGTGCCAGCAGCTCCGTGGCCGGGGCCAACGTCCTGACTTTC. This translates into CASSSVAGANVLTF. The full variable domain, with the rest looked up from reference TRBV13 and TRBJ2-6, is AAGVIQSPRHLIKEKRETATLKCYPIPRHDTVYWYQQGPGQDPQFLISFYEKMQSDKGSIPDRFSAQQFSDYHSELNMSSLELGDSALYFCASSSVAGANVLTFGAGSRLTVL.

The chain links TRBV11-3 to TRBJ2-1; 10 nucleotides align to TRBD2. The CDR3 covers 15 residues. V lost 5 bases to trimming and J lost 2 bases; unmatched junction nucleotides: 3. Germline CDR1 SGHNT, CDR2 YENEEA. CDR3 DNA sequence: TGTGCCAGCAGCGAAGCGGGAGGGCCCTACAATGAGCAGTTCTTC. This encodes CASSEAGGPYNEQFF.

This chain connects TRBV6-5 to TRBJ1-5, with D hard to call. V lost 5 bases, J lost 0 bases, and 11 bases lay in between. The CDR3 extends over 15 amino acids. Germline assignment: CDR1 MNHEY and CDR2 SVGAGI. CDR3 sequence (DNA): TGTGCCAGCAGTGGGCAGCTTATTAGCAATCAGCCCCAGCATTTT. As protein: CASSGQLISNQPQHF.

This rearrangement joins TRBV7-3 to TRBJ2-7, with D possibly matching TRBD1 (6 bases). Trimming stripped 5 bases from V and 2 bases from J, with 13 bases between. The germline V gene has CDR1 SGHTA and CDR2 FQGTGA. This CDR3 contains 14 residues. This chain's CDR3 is CASSAPQGTYEQYF. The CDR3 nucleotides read TGTGCCAGCAGCGCGCCGCAGGGGACCTACGAGCAGTACTTC.

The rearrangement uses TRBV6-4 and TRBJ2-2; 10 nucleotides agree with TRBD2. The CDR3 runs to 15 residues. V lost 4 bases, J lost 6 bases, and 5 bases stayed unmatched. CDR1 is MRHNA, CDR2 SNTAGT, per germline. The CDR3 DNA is TGTGCCAGCAGTGCCACTAGCGGGATAGCCGGGGAGCTGTTTTTT. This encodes CASSATSGIAGELFF.

The chain's CDR3 is CASSPSRGDTIYF. Here the CDR3 DNA reads TGTGCCAGCTCACCTTCCCGGGGAGACACCATATATTTT. This chain joins TRBV18 and TRBJ1-3; no clear D gene. V lost 3 bases and J lost 8, with 11 bases in between. Germline lookup yields CDR1 KGHSH and CDR2 LQKENI. The CDR3 loop spans 13 amino acids.

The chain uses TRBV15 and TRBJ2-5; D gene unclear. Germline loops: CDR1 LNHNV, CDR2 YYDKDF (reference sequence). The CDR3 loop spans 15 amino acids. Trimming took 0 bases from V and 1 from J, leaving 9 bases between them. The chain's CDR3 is CATSRDFSGQETQYF. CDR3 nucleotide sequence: TGTGCCACCAGCAGAGATTTTAGTGGCCAAGAGACCCAGTACTTC.

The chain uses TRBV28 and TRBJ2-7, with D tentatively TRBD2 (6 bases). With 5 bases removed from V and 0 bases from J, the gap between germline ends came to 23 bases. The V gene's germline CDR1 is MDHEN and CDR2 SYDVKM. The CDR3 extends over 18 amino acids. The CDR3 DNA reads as TGTGCCAGCAGTGGTTTTAGGTTTTCGGGGGTAAACTCCTACGAGCAGTACTTC. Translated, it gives CASSGFRFSGVNSYEQYF.

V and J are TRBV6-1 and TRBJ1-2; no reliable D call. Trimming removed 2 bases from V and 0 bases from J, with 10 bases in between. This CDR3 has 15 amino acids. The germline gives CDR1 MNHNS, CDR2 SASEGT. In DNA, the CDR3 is TGTGCCAGCAGTGAATCCGCGATATCTAACTATGGCTACACCTTC. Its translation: CASSESAISNYGYTF.

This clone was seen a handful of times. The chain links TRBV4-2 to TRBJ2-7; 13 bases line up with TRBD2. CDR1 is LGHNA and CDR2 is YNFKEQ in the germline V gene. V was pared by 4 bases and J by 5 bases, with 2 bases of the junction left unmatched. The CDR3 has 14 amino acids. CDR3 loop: CASSPGTSGDEQYF. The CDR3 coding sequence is TGTGCCAGCAGCCCGGGGACTAGCGGGGACGAGCAGTACTTC.

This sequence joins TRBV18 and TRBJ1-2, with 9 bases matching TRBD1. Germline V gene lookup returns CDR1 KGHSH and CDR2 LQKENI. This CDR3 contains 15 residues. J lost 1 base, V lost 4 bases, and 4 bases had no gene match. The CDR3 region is CASSRGQGHNYGYTF. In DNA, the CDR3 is TGTGCCAGCTCACGGGGACAGGGTCATAACTATGGCTACACCTTC.

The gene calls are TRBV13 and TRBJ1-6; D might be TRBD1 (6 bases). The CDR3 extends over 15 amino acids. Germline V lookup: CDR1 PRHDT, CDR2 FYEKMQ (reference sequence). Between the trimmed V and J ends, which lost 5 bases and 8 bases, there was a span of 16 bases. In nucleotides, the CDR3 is TGTGCCAGCAGCGAGCAGGGGAATCTTGATTCACCCCTCCACTTT. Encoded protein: CASSEQGNLDSPLHF.

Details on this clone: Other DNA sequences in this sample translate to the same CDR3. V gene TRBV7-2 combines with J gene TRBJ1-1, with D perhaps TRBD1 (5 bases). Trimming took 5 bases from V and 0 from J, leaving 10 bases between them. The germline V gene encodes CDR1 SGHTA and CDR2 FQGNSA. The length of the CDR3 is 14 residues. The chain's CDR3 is CASSPWGLNTEAFF. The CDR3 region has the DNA TGTGCCAGCAGCCCATGGGGCCTGAACACTGAAGCTTTCTTT.

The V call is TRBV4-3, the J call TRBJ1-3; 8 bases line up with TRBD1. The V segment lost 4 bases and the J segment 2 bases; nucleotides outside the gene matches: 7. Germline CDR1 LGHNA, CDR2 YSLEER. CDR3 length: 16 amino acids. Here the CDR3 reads CASSPDRGSAGNTIYF. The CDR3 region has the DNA TGCGCCAGCAGCCCAGACAGGGGATCAGCTGGAAACACCATATATTTT.

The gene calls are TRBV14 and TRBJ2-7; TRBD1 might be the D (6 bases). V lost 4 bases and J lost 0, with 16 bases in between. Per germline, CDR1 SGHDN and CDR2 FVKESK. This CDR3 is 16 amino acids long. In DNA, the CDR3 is TGTGCCAGCAGCCTCAAGAGGGGGACGGTCTCCTACGAGCAGTACTTC. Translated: CASSLKRGTVSYEQYF.

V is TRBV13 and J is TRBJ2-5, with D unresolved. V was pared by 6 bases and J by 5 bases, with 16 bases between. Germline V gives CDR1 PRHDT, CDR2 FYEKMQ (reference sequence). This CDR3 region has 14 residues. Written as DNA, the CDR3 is TGTGCCAGCAGATCCACCTCTTACGGGGAGACCCAGTACTTC. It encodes CASRSTSYGETQYF. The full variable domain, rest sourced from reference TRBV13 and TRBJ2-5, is AAGVIQSPRHLIKEKRETATLKCYPIPRHDTVYWYQQGPGQDPQFLISFYEKMQSDKGSIPDRFSAQQFSDYHSELNMSSLELGDSALYFCASRSTSYGETQYFGPGTRLLVL.